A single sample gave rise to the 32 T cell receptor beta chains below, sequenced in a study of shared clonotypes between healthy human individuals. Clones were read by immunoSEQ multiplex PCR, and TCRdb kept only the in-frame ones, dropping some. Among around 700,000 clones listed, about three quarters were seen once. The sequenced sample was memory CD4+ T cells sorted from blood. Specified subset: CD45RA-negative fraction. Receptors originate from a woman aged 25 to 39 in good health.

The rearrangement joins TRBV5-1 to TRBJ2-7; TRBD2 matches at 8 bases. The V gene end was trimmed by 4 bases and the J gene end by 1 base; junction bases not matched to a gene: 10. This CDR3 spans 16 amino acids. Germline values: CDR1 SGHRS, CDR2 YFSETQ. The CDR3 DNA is TGCGCCAGCAGCCAGCGGGAGCCCAGTAGGTCCTACGAGCAGTACTTC. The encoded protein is CASSQREPSRSYEQYF. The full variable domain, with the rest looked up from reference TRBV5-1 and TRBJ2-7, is KAGVTQTPRYLIKTRGQQVTLSCSPISGHRSVSWYQQTPGQGLQFLFEYFSETQRNKGNFPGRFSGRQFSNSRSEMNVSTLELGDSALYLCASSQREPSRSYEQYFGPGTRLTVT.

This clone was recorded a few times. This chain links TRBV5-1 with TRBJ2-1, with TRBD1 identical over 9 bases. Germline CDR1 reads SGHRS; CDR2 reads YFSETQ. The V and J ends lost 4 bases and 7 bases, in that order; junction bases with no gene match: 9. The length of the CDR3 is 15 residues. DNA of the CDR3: TGCGCCAGCAGCACCGGGACAGGGAAATGGAATGAGCAGTTCTTC. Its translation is CASSTGTGKWNEQFF.

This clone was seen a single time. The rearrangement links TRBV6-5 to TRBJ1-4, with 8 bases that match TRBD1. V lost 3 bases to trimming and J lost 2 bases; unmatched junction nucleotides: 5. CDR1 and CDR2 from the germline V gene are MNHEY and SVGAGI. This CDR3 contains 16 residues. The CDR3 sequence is CASSYVQGATNEKLFF. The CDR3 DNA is TGTGCCAGCAGTTATGTTCAGGGGGCGACTAATGAAAAACTGTTTTTT.

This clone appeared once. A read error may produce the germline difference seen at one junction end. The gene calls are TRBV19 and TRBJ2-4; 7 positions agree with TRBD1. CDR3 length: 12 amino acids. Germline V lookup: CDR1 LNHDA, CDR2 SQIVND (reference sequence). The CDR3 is CASSTRQGSFHF. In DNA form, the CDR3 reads TGTGCCAGTAGTACTAGACAGGGCTCTTTCCACTTC.

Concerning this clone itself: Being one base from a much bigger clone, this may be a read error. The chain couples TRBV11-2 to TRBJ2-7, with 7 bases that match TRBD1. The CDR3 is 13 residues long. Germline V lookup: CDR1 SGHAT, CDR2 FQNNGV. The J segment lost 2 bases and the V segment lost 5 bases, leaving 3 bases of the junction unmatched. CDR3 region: CASSLGQPYEQYF. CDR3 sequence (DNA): TGTGCCAGCAGCCTGGGACAGCCCTACGAGCAGTACTTC.

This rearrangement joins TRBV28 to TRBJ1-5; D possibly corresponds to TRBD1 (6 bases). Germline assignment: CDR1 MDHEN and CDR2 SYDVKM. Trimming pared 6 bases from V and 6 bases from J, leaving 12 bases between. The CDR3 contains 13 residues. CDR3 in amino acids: CASRAGAGQPQHF. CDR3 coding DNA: TGTGCCAGCAGAGCAGGGGCCGGTCAGCCCCAGCATTTT.

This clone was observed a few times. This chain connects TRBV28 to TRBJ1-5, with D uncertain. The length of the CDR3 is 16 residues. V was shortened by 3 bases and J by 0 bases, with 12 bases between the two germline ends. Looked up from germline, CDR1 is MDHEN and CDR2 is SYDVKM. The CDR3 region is CASSLEGRYSNQPQHF. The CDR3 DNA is TGTGCCAGCAGTTTGGAGGGCCGATATAGCAATCAGCCCCAGCATTTT. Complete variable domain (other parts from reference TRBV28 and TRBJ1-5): DVKVTQSSRYLVKRTGEKVFLECVQDMDHENMFWYRQDPGLGLRLIYFSYDVKMKEKGDIPEGYSVSREKKERFSLILESASTNQTSMYLCASSLEGRYSNQPQHFGDGTRLSIL.

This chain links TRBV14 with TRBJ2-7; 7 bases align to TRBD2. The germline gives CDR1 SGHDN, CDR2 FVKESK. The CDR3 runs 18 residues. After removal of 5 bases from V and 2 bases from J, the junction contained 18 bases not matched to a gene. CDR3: CASSLRSLDRTRPYEQYF. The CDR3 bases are TGTGCCAGCAGCTTACGATCTCTTGATCGGACTAGACCCTACGAGCAGTACTTC.

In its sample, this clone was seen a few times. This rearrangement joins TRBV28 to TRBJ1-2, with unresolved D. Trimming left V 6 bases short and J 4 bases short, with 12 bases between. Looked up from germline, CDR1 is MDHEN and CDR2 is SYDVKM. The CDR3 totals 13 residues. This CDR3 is CASRTKSGYGYTF. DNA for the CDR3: TGTGCCAGCAGAACTAAGTCGGGCTATGGCTACACCTTC.

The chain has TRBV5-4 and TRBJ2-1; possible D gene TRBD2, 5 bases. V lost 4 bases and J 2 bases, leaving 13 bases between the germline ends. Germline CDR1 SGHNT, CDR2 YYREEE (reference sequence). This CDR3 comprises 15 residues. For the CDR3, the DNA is TGTGCCAGCAGCCCCCTCCGGGGTACCTACAATGAGCAGTTCTTC. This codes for CASSPLRGTYNEQFF.

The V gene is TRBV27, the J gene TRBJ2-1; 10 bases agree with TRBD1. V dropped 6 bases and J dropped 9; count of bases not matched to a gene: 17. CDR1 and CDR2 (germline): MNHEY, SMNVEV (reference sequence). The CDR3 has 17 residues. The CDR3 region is CASSTTRRDRGAREQFF. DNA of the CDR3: TGTGCCAGCAGCACCACCCGCCGGGACAGGGGTGCTCGTGAGCAGTTCTTC.

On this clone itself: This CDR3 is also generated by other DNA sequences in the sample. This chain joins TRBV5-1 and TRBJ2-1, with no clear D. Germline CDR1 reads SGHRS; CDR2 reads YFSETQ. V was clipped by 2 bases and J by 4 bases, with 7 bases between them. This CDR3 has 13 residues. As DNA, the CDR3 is TGCGCCAGCAGCTTCGGGCAGTACAATGAGCAGTTCTTC. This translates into CASSFGQYNEQFF. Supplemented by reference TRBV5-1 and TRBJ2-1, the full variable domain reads KAGVTQTPRYLIKTRGQQVTLSCSPISGHRSVSWYQQTPGQGLQFLFEYFSETQRNKGNFPGRFSGRQFSNSRSEMNVSTLELGDSALYLCASSFGQYNEQFFGPGTRLTVL.

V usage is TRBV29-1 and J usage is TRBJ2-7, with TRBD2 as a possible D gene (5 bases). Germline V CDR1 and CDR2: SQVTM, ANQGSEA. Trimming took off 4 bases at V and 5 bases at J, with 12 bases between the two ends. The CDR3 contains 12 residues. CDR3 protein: CSVAGNVDEQYF. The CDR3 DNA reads TGCAGCGTTGCGGGGAACGTGGACGAGCAGTACTTC.

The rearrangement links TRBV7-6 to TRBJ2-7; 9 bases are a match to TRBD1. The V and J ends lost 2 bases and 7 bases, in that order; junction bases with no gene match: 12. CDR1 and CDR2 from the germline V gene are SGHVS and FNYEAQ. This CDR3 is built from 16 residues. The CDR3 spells CASSLLTGQGIVEQYF. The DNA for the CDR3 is TGTGCCAGCAGCTTATTGACGGGACAGGGAATTGTTGAGCAGTACTTC. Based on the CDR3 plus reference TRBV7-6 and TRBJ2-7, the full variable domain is GAGVSQSPRYKVTKRGQDVALRCDPISGHVSLYWYRQALGQGPEFLTYFNYEAQQDKSGLPNDRFSAERPEGSISTLTIQRTEQRDSAMYRCASSLLTGQGIVEQYFGPGTRLTVT.

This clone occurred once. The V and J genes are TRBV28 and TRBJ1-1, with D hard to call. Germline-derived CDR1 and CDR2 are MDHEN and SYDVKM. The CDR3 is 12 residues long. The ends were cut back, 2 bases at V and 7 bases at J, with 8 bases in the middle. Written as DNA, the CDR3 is TGTGCCAGCAGTTTAGAGGGAAATGAAGCTTTCTTT. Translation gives CASSLEGNEAFF.

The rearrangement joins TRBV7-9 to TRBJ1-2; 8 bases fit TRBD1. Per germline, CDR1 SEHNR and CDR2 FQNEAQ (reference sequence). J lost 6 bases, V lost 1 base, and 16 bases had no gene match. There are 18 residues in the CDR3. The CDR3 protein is CASSLEWAGGAFDNGYTF. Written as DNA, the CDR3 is TGTGCCAGCAGCTTAGAGTGGGCAGGGGGCGCTTTTGATAATGGCTACACCTTC. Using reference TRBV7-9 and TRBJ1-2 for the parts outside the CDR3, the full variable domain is DTGVSQNPRHKITKRGQNVTFRCDPISEHNRLYWYRQTLGQGPEFLTYFQNEAQLEKSRLLSDRFSAERPKGSFSTLEIQRTEQGDSAMYLCASSLEWAGGAFDNGYTFGSGTRLTVV.

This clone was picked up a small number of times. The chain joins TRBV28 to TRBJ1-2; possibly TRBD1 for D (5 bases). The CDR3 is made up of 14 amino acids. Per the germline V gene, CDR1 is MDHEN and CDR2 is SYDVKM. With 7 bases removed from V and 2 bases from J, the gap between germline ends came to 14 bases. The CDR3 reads CASNHGTANYGYTF. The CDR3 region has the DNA TGTGCCAGCAACCACGGGACGGCAAACTATGGCTACACCTTC.

CDR3 coding DNA: TGTGCCAGCAGTTTCCAGCGACAGGGGGGAGCTTTCTTT. It yields the protein CASSFQRQGGAFF. The chain couples TRBV28 to TRBJ1-1, with TRBD1 matching 9 bases. V lost 3 bases, J lost 10 bases, and 6 bases stayed unmatched. Germline values: CDR1 MDHEN, CDR2 SYDVKM. This CDR3 region has 13 residues.

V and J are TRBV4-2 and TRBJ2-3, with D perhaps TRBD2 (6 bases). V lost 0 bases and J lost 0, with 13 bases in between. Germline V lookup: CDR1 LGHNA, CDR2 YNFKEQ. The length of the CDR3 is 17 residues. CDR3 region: CASSQDATRTSTDTQYF. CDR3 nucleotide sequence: TGTGCCAGCAGCCAAGATGCGACTAGGACCAGCACAGATACGCAGTATTTT.

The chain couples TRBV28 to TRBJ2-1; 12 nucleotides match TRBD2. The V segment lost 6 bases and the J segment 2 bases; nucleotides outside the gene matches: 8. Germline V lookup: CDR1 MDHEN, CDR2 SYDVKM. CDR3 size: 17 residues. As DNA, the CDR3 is TGTGCCAGCAGCCCAAGACTAGCGGGAGTACCCTACAATGAGCAGTTCTTC. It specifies CASSPRLAGVPYNEQFF.

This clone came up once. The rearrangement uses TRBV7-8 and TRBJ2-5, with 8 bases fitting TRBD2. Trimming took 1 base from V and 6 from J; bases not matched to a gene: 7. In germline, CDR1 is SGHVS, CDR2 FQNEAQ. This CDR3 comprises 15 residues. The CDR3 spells CASSLGQREFKTQYF. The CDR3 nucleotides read TGTGCCAGCAGCTTAGGCCAGCGGGAGTTCAAGACCCAGTACTTC.

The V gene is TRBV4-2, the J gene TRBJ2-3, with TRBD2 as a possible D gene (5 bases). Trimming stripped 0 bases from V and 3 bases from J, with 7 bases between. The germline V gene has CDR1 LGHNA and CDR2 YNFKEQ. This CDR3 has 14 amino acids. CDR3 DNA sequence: TGTGCCAGCAGCCAAGATACGGGGACAGATACGCAGTATTTT. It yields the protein CASSQDTGTDTQYF.

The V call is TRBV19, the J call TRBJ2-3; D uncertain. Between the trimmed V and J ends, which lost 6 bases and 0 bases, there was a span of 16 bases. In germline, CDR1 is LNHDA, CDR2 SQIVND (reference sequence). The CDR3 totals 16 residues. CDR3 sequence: CASRVGREASTDTQYF. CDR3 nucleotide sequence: TGTGCCAGTAGGGTGGGTCGCGAAGCTAGCACAGATACGCAGTATTTT.

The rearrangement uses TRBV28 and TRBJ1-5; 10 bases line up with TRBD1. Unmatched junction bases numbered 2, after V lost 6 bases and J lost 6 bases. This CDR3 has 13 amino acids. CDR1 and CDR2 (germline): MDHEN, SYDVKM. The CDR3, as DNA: TGTGCCAGCAGAGGGACAGGGGTTCAGCCCCAGCATTTT. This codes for CASRGTGVQPQHF.

The CDR3 nucleotides are TGTGCCATCAGCGCTCCAGGCGAGCAGTACTTC. Amino acids: CAISAPGEQYF. The chain combines TRBV10-3 with TRBJ2-7; D is unresolved. CDR1 and CDR2 from the germline V gene are ENHRY and SYGVKD. The V end lost 6 bases, the J end lost 6 bases, and 9 bases lay between the germline ends. The CDR3 sequence is 11 residues long.

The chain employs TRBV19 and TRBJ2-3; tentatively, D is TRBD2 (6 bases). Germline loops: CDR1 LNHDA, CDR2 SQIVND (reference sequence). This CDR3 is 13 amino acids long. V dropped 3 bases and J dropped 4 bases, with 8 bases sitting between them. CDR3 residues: CASSIPGADTQYF. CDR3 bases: TGTGCCAGTAGTATTCCGGGGGCAGATACGCAGTATTTT.

The CDR3 reads CASSLRTGANEQYF. The CDR3 DNA reads TGTGCCAGCAGCTTACGGACAGGGGCCAACGAGCAGTACTTC. This rearrangement joins TRBV11-2 to TRBJ2-7; 9 bases line up with TRBD1. Trimming removed 2 bases from V and 5 bases from J; junction bases left unmatched: 4. Looked up from germline, CDR1 is SGHAT and CDR2 is FQNNGV. This CDR3 contains 14 residues.

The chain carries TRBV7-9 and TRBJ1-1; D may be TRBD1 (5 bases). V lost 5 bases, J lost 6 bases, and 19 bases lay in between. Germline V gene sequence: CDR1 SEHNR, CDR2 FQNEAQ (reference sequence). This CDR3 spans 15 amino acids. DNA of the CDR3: TGTGCCAGCAGCCCCCAGGGACCGTTAAGCGCTGAAGCTTTCTTT. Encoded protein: CASSPQGPLSAEAFF.

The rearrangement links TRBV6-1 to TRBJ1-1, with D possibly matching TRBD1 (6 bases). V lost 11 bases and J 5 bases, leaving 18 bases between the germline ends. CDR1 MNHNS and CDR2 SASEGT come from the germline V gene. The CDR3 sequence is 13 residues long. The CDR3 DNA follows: TGTGCCGTTTCAGGACAGCGGGAAACTGAAGCTTTCTTT. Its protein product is CAVSGQRETEAFF.

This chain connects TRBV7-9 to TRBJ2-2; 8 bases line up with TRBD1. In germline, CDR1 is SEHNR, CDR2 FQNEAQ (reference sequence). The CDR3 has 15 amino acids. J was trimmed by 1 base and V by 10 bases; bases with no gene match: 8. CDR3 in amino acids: CATPVGTGNTGELFF. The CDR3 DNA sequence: TGTGCCACCCCGGTTGGGACAGGGAACACCGGGGAGCTGTTTTTT.

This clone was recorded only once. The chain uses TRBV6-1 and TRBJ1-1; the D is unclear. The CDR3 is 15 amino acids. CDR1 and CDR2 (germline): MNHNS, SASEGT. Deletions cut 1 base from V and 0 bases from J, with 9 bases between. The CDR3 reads CASSEVQVMNTEAFF. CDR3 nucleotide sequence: TGTGCCAGCAGTGAAGTCCAAGTTATGAACACTGAAGCTTTCTTT.

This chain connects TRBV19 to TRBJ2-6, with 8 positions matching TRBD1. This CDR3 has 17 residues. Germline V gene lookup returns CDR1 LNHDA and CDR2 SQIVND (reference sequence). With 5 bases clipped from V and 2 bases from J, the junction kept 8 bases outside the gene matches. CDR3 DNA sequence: TGTGCCAGTAGTCGACAGGGGTTTGCAACTGGGGCCAACGTCCTGACTTTC. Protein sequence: CASSRQGFATGANVLTF. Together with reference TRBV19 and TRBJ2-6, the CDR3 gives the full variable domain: DGGITQSPKYLFRKEGQNVTLSCEQNLNHDAMYWYRQDPGQGLRLIYYSQIVNDFQKGDIAEGYSVSREKKESFPLTVTSAQKNPTAFYLCASSRQGFATGANVLTFGAGSRLTVL.